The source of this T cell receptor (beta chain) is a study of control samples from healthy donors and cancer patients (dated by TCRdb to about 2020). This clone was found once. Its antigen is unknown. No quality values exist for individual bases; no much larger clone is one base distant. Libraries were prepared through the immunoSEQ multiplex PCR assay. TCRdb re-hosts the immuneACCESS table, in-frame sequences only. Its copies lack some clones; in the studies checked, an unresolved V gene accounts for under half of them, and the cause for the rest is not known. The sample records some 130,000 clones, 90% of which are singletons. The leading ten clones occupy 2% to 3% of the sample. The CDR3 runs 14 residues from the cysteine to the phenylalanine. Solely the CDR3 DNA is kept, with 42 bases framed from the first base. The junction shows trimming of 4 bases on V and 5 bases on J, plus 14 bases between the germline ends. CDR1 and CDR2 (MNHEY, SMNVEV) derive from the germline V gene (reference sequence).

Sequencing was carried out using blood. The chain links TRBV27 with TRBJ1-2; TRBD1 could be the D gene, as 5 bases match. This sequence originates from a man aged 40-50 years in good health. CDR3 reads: CASSSVGRDYGYTF. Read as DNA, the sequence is TGTGCCAGCAGTTCCGTCGGCAGGGATTATGGCTACACCTTC.